These 16 T cell receptor beta chains originate from one sample sequenced in a study of CD8 T cells in Susac syndrome. RNA, at roughly 0.45 to 1 ug, was reverse transcribed with random hexamers. TCRdb recomputed calls from the immunoSEQ multiplex PCR reads with MiXCR, one row per CDR3 protein. Of around 270,000 distinct CDR3 sequences in the sample, over 75% were seen once. Material for sequencing was CD8+ T cells from PBMCs. These receptor sequences come from a human donor with multiple sclerosis.

This clonotype has only a few counts. The chain couples TRBV28 to TRBJ2-1, with unresolved D. Trimming cost V 3 bases and J 5 bases, with 5 bases left between them. Germline V gene sequence: CDR1 MDHEN, CDR2 SYDVKM. The CDR3 has 12 amino acids. CDR3 bases: TGTGCCAGCAGTTTTCTTGACAATGAGCAGTTCTTC. This gives the protein CASSFLDNEQFF.

The rearrangement joins TRBV5-4 to TRBJ1-2; TRBD1 agrees at 8 bases. J gave up 7 bases and V 4 bases, and 9 bases lay outside the gene matches. There are 14 residues in the CDR3. Germline CDR1 reads SGHNT; CDR2 reads YYREEE (reference sequence). The CDR3 DNA reads as TGTGCCAGCAGCCCGGACAGGGTATCAATTGGCTACACCTTC. This sequence encodes CASSPDRVSIGYTF.

This clonotype occurred once. J is TRBJ2-7 and V is TRBV6-2 or TRBV6-3; TRBD2 agrees at 8 bases. The CDR3 runs 20 residues. Trimming removed 5 bases from V and 5 bases from J; junction bases left unmatched: 26. Germline CDR1 MNHEY, CDR2 SVGEGT. The CDR3 loop is CASSHPQPTSGSFFLDEQYF. For the CDR3, the DNA is TGTGCCAGCAGTCACCCGCAACCGACCAGCGGGAGTTTCTTTTTAGACGAGCAGTACTTC.

In its sample, this clonotype was seen a few times. This chain uses TRBV27 with TRBJ2-7; D possibly corresponds to TRBD1 (5 bases). The CDR3 has 13 amino acids. Trimming pared 3 bases from V and 3 bases from J, leaving 9 bases between. CDR1 is MNHEY, CDR2 SMNVEV, per germline (reference sequence). The CDR3 DNA reads as TGTGCCAGCAGTTTGAGTCAGGGCTACGAGCAGTACTTC. This translates into CASSLSQGYEQYF.

This clonotype was counted only a few times. The gene calls are TRBV6-5 and TRBJ2-2, with no clear D. Germline loops: CDR1 MNHEY, CDR2 SVGAGI. Trimming shortened V by 0 bases and J by 1 base, and 6 bases separated the two germline ends. This CDR3 spans 15 amino acids. The CDR3 coding sequence is TGTGCCAGCAGTTACTCGGACGGGAACACCGGGGAGCTGTTTTTT. This sequence encodes CASSYSDGNTGELFF.

This chain links TRBV19 with TRBJ1-1; D unresolved. The CDR3 length is 13 residues. Germline CDR1 reads LNHDA; CDR2 reads SQIVND (reference sequence). V lost 7 bases to trimming and J lost 3 bases, with 12 bases between them. The CDR3 DNA reads TGTGCCAGTACCCTGGGTACAGACACTGAAGCTTTCTTT. This sequence encodes CASTLGTDTEAFF.

This chain uses TRBV5-4 with TRBJ2-7; 8 bases align to TRBD1. Germline trimming cut 4 bases from V and 4 bases from J; bases unmatched to any gene: 10. The CDR3 sequence is 15 residues long. Germline-derived CDR1 and CDR2 are SGHNT and YYREEE (reference sequence). The CDR3 loop is CASSNGQGVRYEQYF. The CDR3 DNA sequence: TGTGCCAGCAGCAACGGACAGGGCGTCCGGTACGAGCAGTACTTC.

A single count supports this clonotype. The J gene is TRBJ2-7, the V gene TRBV4-2; no clear D gene. V lost 0 bases and J 4 bases, leaving 10 bases between the germline ends. There are 14 residues in the CDR3. Germline V CDR1 and CDR2: LGHNA, YNFKEQ. The DNA of the CDR3 is TGTGCCAGCAGCCAAGATCTAGAAGGGTACGAGCAGTACTTC. This sequence encodes CASSQDLEGYEQYF.

The CDR3 sequence is CSVAEGWQETQYF. CDR3 in DNA: TGCAGCGTTGCTGAGGGGTGGCAAGAGACCCAGTACTTC. J is TRBJ2-5 and V is TRBV29-1; D possibly matches TRBD1 or TRBD2 (5 bases each). This CDR3 is 13 amino acids long. Germline V gives CDR1 SQVTM, CDR2 ANQGSEA. V shed 4 bases and J shed 2 bases, with 11 bases lying between them.

The CDR3 bases are TGTGCCAGCAGCCCCCCGGGACCTCTCTACGAGCAGTACTTC. It translates to CASSPPGPLYEQYF. The chain has TRBV13 and TRBJ2-7; D is tentatively TRBD1 or TRBD2 (5 bases each). CDR1 and CDR2 from the germline V gene are PRHDT and FYEKMQ (reference sequence). This CDR3 comprises 14 residues. Trimming removed 5 bases from V and 3 bases from J, with 14 bases in between.

V and J are TRBV4-3 and TRBJ1-3; TRBD1 matches at 7 bases. Trimming removed 0 bases from V and 8 bases from J; junction bases left unmatched: 7. CDR3 length equals 15 residues. Germline-derived CDR1 and CDR2 are LGHNA and YSLEER. Here the CDR3 DNA reads TGCGCCAGCAGCCAAGACGGGCCAGGGGGTCACACCATATATTTT. It is translated as CASSQDGPGGHTIYF.

The chain recombines TRBV2 with TRBJ2-7, with D unresolved. The V and J ends lost 2 bases and 5 bases respectively, with 16 bases between them. The germline CDR1 and CDR2 sequences are SNHLY and FYNNEI. The CDR3 length is 15 residues. CDR3 nucleotide sequence: TGTGCCAGCAGTGAACCCGCAGAGCTTCCGGACGAGCAGTACTTC. Protein product: CASSEPAELPDEQYF.

This chain connects TRBV2 to TRBJ2-7; TRBD1 aligns across 8 bases. The germline CDR1 and CDR2 sequences are SNHLY and FYNNEI. The ends lost 10 bases at V and 3 bases at J; junction bases unmatched: 17. The CDR3 runs to 16 residues. In nucleotides, the CDR3 is TGTGCCATTAACGGACAGGAGGGTACAGGGGGCTACGAGCAGTACTTC. It encodes CAINGQEGTGGYEQYF.

The chain employs TRBV2 and TRBJ2-7; 7 bases are shared with TRBD2. The junction had 8 bases not matched to a gene; V was cut back by 4 bases and J by 2 bases. The germline gives CDR1 SNHLY, CDR2 FYNNEI. This CDR3 contains 15 residues. This CDR3 is CASSGRSSGTYEQYF. The CDR3 bases are TGTGCCAGCAGTGGCCGGTCTAGCGGCACCTACGAGCAGTACTTC.

Only one count was recorded for this clonotype. The CDR3 DNA follows: TGCGCCAGCAGCCAAGATGGGACGGTGAATCAGCCCCAGCATTTT. Its translation: CASSQDGTVNQPQHF. The chain is built from TRBV4-3 and TRBJ1-5; TRBD1 might be the D (5 bases). Trimming removed 0 bases from V and 4 bases from J, with 10 bases in between. The CDR3 totals 15 residues. Germline CDR1 and CDR2: LGHNA and YSLEER.

The V call is TRBV30, the J call TRBJ1-2; 9 bases match TRBD1. In germline, CDR1 is GTSNPN, CDR2 SVGIG (reference sequence). The CDR3 totals 15 residues. Trimming removed 0 bases from V and 7 bases from J; junction bases left unmatched: 9. CDR3 protein: CAWSVLTQGAVGYTF. The CDR3 DNA sequence: TGTGCCTGGAGTGTACTCACACAGGGGGCTGTTGGCTACACCTTC.